The text below deals with one T cell receptor (beta chain). The antigen this receptor binds is unknown. This entry is derived from a study of CXCR3-negative and CXCR3-positive naive CD8 T cells (dated by TCRdb to the late 2010s). Some background on the complete study: In total, about 150 million TRB reads were obtained, which works out to roughly 1.5 +/- 0.3 million reads per library. Naive subsets from 5 or 6 donors and memory cells from 3 donors were included in the TRBV-TRBJ cluster analysis. Diversity and physicochemical repertoire analyses covered over 10 donors pooled from two independent experiments.

Including cysteine and phenylalanine, the CDR3 has 16 amino acids. No DNA is listed. CDR1 and CDR2 are read off the germline V gene (reference sequence) as LNHDA and SQIVND. The reads were generated on a NextSeq 550. The Human TCR Profiling Kit (MiLaboratory) was used to make UMI-labeled 5' RACE TRB cDNA libraries. The full amount of extracted RNA was used for cDNA synthesis, and the full amount of resulting cDNA was used for PCR amplification. Libraries were prepared in parallel using an identical number of PCR cycles. Processing in the source paper ran as follows. With a minimum of two reads required per UMI, MIGEC and MiXCR pulled out about 50,000 +/- 10,000 unique UMI-labeled TRB cDNA molecules from each library. On average, each library contained 40,000 +/- 10,000 functional in-frame TRB CDR3 nucleotide clonotypes without stop codons. After downsampling to 5000 UMI-labeled TRB molecules per sample, diversity metrics such as normalized Shannon-Wiener and Chao1 were calculated in VDJtools. Clonotype-size-weighted physicochemical properties of the central five CDR3 residues (interaction energy, strength, volume and Kidera factor 4) were computed in VDJtools. TCRdb reprocessed the reads and lists each CDR3 protein sequence as a single entry, with no DNA. The V and J calls, along with clone size, are taken from TCRdb and not from the paper's own processing. The table for this sample shows about 58,000 distinct CDR3 sequences. The ten largest clones represent about 0.42% of the sample.

For each CD8+ T cell subset, flow sorting was done in triplicate, and around 300,000 cells per subset went directly into RLT lysis buffer. To keep memory contaminants out, a stringent definition of naive CD8+ T cells was applied: CD45RO-CCR7+CD27+CD95-. Using standard density gradient centrifugation, peripheral blood mononuclear cells were isolated from buffy coats. Naive CXCR3-negative and CXCR3-positive CD8+ T cells were flow-sorted on a FACSAria III. Total RNA was extracted from sorted cells using an RNeasy Mini Kit. The paper as a whole reports these results and caveats: Compared with CXCR3-negative naive cells, CXCR3-positive naive cells had TRB CDR3s with higher hydrophobicity (lower Kidera factor 4), lower energy, and higher strength and volume indices. Because CXCR3 expression was partially decreased after cryopreservation, freshly isolated PBMCs were used for most assays. Within the same donor, TRBV-TRBJ usage looked similar between naive CXCR3-negative and CXCR3-positive cells, but memory cells had distinct patterns. Both naive subsets had comparably high repertoire diversity, while memory CD8+ T cells had much lower repertoire diversity. Surface CD5, linked to self-reactivity in mice, was comparable between naive subsets; TCR interaction strength was therefore also inferred from TRB CDR3 physicochemical properties.

The sequenced sample was naive CXCR3- CD8+ T cells from blood. Read against the paper, the sample's cell subset or site label means: CD45RO-CCR7+CD27+CD95- naive CD8+ T cells lacking CXCR3 (TNR3-). The sequence was collected from a human donor in good health. Some clones in this sample may be carry-over from other donors' samples. The chain is encoded by TRBV19 joined to TRBJ2-1; without DNA, the TCRdb call of TRBD2 cannot be checked. The CDR3 sequence is CASSPSRGQSYNEQFF. Extended through the reference TRBV19 and TRBJ2-1 proteins, this CDR3 yields the full variable domain: DGGITQSPKYLFRKEGQNVTLSCEQNLNHDAMYWYRQDPGQGLRLIYYSQIVNDFQKGDIAEGYSVSREKKESFPLTVTSAQKNPTAFYLCASSPSRGQSYNEQFFGPGTRLTVL.